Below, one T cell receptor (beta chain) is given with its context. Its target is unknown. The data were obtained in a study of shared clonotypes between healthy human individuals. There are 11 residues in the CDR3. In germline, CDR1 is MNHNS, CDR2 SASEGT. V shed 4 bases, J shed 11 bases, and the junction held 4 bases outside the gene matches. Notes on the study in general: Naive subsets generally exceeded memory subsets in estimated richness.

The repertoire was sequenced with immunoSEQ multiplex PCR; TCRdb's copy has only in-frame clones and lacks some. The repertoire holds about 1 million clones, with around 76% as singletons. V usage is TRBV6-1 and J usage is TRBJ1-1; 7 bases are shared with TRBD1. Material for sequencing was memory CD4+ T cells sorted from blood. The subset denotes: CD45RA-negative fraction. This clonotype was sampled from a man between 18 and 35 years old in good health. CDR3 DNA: TGTGCCAGCAGTGTGACAGGGTTGGCTTTCTTT. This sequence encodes CASSVTGLAFF.